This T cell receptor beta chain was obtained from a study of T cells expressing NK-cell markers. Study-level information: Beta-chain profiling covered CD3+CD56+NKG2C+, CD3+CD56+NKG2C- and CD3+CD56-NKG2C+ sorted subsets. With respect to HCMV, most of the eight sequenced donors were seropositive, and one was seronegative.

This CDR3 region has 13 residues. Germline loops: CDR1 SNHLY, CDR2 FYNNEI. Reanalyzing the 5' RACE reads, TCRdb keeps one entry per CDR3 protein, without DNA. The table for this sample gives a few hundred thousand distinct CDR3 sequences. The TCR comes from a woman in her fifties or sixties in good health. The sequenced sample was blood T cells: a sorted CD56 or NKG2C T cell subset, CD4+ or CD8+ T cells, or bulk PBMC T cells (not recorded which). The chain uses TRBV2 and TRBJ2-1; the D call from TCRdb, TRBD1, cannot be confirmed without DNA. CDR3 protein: CASVADRVNEQFF. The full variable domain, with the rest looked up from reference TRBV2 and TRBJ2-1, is EPEVTQTPSHQVTQMGQEVILRCVPISNHLYFYWYRQILGQKVEFLVSFYNNEISEKSEIFDDQFSVERPDGSNFTLKIRSTKLEDSAMYFCASVADRVNEQFFGPGTRLTVL.